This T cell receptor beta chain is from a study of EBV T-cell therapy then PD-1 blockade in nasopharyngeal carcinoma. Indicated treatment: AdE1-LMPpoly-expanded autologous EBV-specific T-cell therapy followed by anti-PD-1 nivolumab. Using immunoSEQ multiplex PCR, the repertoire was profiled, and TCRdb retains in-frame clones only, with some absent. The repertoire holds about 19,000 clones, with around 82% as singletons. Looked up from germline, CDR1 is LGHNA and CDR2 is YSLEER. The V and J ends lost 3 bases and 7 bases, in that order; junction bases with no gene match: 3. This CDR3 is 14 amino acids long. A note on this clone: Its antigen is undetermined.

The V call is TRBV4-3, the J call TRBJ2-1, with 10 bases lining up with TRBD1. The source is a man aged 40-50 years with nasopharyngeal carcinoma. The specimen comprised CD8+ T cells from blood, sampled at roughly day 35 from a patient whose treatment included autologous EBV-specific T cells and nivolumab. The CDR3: CASSQQDRGNEQFF. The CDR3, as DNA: TGCGCCAGCAGCCAGCAGGACAGGGGGAATGAGCAGTTCTTC.